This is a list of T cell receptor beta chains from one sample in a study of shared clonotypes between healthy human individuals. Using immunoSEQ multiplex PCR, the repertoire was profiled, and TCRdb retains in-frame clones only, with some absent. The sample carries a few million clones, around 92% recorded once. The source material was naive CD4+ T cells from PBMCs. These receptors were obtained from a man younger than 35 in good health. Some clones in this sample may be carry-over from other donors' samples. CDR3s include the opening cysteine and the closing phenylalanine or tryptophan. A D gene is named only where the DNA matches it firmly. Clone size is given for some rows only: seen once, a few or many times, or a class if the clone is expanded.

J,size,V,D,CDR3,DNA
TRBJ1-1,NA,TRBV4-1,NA,CASTYTSGRKYTEAFF,TGCGCCAGCACCTACACCTCGGGGAGGAAGTACACTGAAGCTTTCTTT
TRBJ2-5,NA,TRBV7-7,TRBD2,CASSATLAGGVYTQYF,TGTGCCAGCAGCGCAACACTAGCGGGAGGTGTCTACACCCAGTACTTC
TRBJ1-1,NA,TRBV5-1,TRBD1,CASSRPGQMNTEAFF,TGCGCCAGCAGCCGCCCGGGACAGATGAACACTGAAGCTTTCTTT
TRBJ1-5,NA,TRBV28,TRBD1,CASQKGQGRAQPQHF,TGTGCCAGTCAGAAGGGACAGGGAAGGGCTCAGCCCCAGCATTTT
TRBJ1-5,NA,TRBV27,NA,CASSSPTGISNQPQHF,TGTGCCAGCAGTTCTCCCACAGGGATTAGCAATCAGCCCCAGCATTTT
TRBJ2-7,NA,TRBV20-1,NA,CSAQGVREQYF,TGCAGTGCCCAGGGCGTCCGCGAGCAGTACTTC
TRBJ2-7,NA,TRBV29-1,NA,CSVETGTSYEQYF,TGCAGCGTTGAAACAGGGACTTCCTACGAGCAGTACTTC
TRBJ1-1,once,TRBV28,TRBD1,CASSPRTGRNTEAFF,TGTGCCAGCAGTCCACGGACAGGACGGAACACTGAAGCTTTCTTT
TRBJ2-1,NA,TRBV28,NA,CASSFPVDEQFF,TGTGCCAGCAGTTTCCCGGTCGATGAGCAGTTCTTC
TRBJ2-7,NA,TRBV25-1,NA,CASSESGRALRGYEQYF,TGTGCCAGCAGTGAATCGGGTCGCGCCCTAAGAGGCTACGAGCAGTACTTC
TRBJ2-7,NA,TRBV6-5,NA,CASRGQRDRSYEQYF,TGTGCCAGCAGGGGGCAAAGGGACCGCTCCTACGAGCAGTACTTC
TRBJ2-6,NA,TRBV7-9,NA,CASSSHGANVLTF,TGTGCCAGCAGCTCCCACGGGGCCAACGTCCTGACTTTC
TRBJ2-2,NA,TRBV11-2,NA,CATDTLTFNTGELFF,TGTGCCACGGACACCCTGACTTTCAACACCGGGGAGCTGTTTTTT
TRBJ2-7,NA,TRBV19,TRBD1,CASSPWDRGDEQYF,TGTGCCAGTAGTCCGTGGGACAGGGGGGACGAGCAGTACTTC
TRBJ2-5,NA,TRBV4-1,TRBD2,CASSRLAGGPFVQETQYF,TGCGCCAGCAGCCGACTAGCGGGAGGGCCTTTTGTGCAAGAGACCCAGTACTTC
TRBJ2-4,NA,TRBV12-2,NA,CASRETSGRAGAKNIQYF,TGTGCAAGTCGCGAGACTAGCGGGAGGGCCGGGGCCAAAAACATTCAGTACTTC
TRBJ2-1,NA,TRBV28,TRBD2,CASSSIAGGPYNEQFF,TGTGCCAGCAGTTCAATAGCGGGAGGACCCTACAATGAGCAGTTCTTC
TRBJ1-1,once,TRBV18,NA,CASSLGGLMNTEAFF,TGTGCCAGCTCCCTCGGGGGCCTTATGAACACTGAAGCTTTCTTT
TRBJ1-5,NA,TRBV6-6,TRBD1,CASRSGQAGQPQHF,TGTGCCAGCAGAAGTGGACAGGCGGGTCAGCCCCAGCATTTT
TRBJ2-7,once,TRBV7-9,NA,CASSLGGLEQYF,TGTGCCAGCAGCTTAGGAGGTCTCGAGCAGTACTTC
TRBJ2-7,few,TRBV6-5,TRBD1,CASRRGTGAYEQYF,TGTGCCAGCAGGCGCGGGACAGGGGCATACGAGCAGTACTTC
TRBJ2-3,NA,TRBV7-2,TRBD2,CASSLPILAGREDTQYF,TGTGCCAGCAGCTTGCCCATCCTAGCGGGAAGGGAAGATACGCAGTATTTT
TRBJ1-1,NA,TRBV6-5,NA,CASSFAGSGTEAFF,TGTGCCAGCAGTTTTGCAGGGTCGGGCACTGAAGCTTTCTTT
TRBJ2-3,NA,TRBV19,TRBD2,CASSAWGLSNTQYF,TGTGCCAGTAGTGCTTGGGGACTATCTAATACGCAGTATTTT
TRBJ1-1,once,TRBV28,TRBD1,CATRQGGNTEAFF,TGTGCCACCCGACAGGGTGGAAACACTGAAGCTTTCTTT
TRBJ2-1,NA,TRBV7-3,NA,CASSPQGINEQFF,TGTGCCAGCAGCCCCCAGGGGATCAATGAGCAGTTCTTC
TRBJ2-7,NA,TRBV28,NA,CASRRGTTYGQYF,TGTGCCAGCAGAAGAGGGACAACCTACGGGCAGTACTTC
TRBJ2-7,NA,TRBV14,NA,CASSQFLGSYEQYF,TGTGCCAGCAGCCAATTCTTGGGGTCCTACGAGCAGTACTTC
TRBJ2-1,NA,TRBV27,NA,CASSLLAHSYNEQFF,TGTGCCAGCAGTTTATTGGCCCACTCCTACAATGAGCAGTTCTTC
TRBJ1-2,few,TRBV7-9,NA,CASSLEGTDYGYTF,TGTGCCAGCAGCTTAGAAGGTACTGACTATGGCTACACCTTC
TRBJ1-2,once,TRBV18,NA,CASSPQQGQGLRSYGYTF,TGTGCCAGCTCACCCCAGCAGGGGCAGGGGCTAAGGAGCTATGGCTACACCTTC
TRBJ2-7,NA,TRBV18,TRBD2,CASSPESGASYEQYF,TGTGCCAGCTCACCAGAGAGCGGGGCCTCCTACGAGCAGTACTTC
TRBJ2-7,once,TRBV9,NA,CASSTRGQSHEQYF,TGTGCCAGCAGCACCCGGGGCCAAAGCCACGAGCAGTACTTC
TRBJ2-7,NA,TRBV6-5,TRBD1,CASRTTTGVTYEQYF,TGTGCCAGCAGGACCACGACAGGGGTGACCTACGAGCAGTACTTC
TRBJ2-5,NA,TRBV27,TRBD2,CASSLSGLAGETQYF,TGTGCCAGCAGTTTATCAGGACTAGCGGGGGAGACCCAGTACTTC
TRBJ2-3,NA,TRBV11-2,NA,CASSLRDPEYTQYF,TGTGCCAGCAGCTTACGGGACCCGGAATATACGCAGTATTTT